The 15 T cell receptor beta chains below all came from one sample that was sequenced in a study of cytomegalovirus exposure and HLA in healthy donors. Both 60 Vbeta primers and 13 Jbeta primers went into the PCR. Sequencing was performed with immunoSEQ multiplex PCR; in TCRdb, only in-frame clones are kept and a portion is missing. The table lists around 150,000 clones, over 75% of them singletons. The sequenced sample consisted of PBMCs. The receptors stem from a man aged 50 to 60 in good health and CMV-seronegative.

This clone has only a few counts. The chain joins TRBV10-2 to TRBJ1-2, with D unclear. The germline CDR1 and CDR2 sequences are WSHSY and SAAADI. V lost 3 bases to trimming and J lost 0 bases, with 14 bases between them. The CDR3 has 16 amino acids. The CDR3 loop is CASSDAGSLPNYGYTF. The CDR3 nucleotides are TGCGCCAGCAGTGATGCGGGCAGCCTACCTAACTATGGCTACACCTTC.

This clone came up a few times. The chain joins TRBV5-6 to TRBJ2-7, with D perhaps matching TRBD2 (6 bases). The CDR3 runs 18 residues. V was cut by 0 bases and J by 4 bases, with 23 bases left in between. The V gene's germline CDR1 is SGHDT and CDR2 YYEEEE. The CDR3 reads CASSLVGRAGRLPYEQYF. The CDR3, as DNA: TGTGCCAGCAGCTTGGTCGGTAGAGCGGGCCGGTTACCTTACGAGCAGTACTTC.

This clone appeared a single time. The rearrangement links TRBV5-8 to TRBJ2-5; D is uncertain. CDR1 is SGHTS and CDR2 is YDEGEE in the germline V gene. The CDR3 runs to 14 residues. V lost 2 bases to trimming and J lost 4 bases, with 12 bases between them. This chain's CDR3 is CASSFPPRRETQYF. The CDR3 DNA reads as TGTGCCAGCAGCTTCCCCCCGAGGCGAGAGACCCAGTACTTC.

The chain combines TRBV10-3 with TRBJ1-6, with D maybe TRBD1 (6 bases). V gave up 0 bases and J gave up 7 bases, with 10 bases separating them. Per the germline V gene, CDR1 is ENHRY and CDR2 is SYGVKD. The CDR3 sequence is 15 residues long. Written as DNA, the CDR3 is TGTGCCATCAGTGAGTCCGGGGGGGCGAATTCACCCCTCCACTTT. This sequence encodes CAISESGGANSPLHF.

The rearrangement links TRBV5-1 to TRBJ1-2; no clear D gene. V was shortened by 0 bases and J by 8 bases, with 11 bases between the two germline ends. CDR1 and CDR2 from the germline V gene are SGHRS and YFSETQ. The length of the CDR3 is 13 residues. Written as DNA, the CDR3 is TGCGCCAGCAGCTTGGGCCGGGAAGGAGGCTACACCTTC. It yields the protein CASSLGREGGYTF.

This chain connects TRBV7-9 to TRBJ1-4, with unresolved D. V was trimmed by 8 bases and J by 0 bases, leaving 13 bases between them. Germline V gene sequence: CDR1 SEHNR, CDR2 FQNEAQ (reference sequence). CDR3 length: 15 amino acids. The CDR3 DNA reads TGTGCCAGCTCGGCGGGGAGCCCAACTAATGAAAAACTGTTTTTT. It is translated as CASSAGSPTNEKLFF.

This sequence joins TRBV2 and TRBJ2-1, with a tentative D call TRBD1 (6 bases). V was cut by 7 bases and J by 2 bases, with 18 bases left in between. The CDR3 spans 16 residues. In germline, CDR1 is SNHLY, CDR2 FYNNEI. This CDR3 is CASTEQGPFAYNEQFF. The CDR3 DNA follows: TGTGCCAGCACCGAACAGGGCCCCTTTGCCTACAATGAGCAGTTCTTC.

In this sample, this clone turned up a few times. The gene calls are TRBV28 and TRBJ2-5; 7 nucleotides agree with TRBD1. The end of the DNA fits TRBJ2-7 better, so the J call may be wrong. The germline CDR1 and CDR2 sequences are MDHEN and SYDVKM. CDR3 length: 13 residues. The CDR3 coding sequence is TGTGCCAGCTACCGGGACAGCCGCTACGAGCAGTACTTC. Translating it yields CASYRDSRYEQYF.

J is TRBJ2-2 and V is TRBV6-1; possibly TRBD2 for D (6 bases). Germline lookup yields CDR1 MNHNS and CDR2 SASEGT. V gave up 4 bases and J gave up 2 bases, with 8 bases separating them. The CDR3 contains 14 residues. This CDR3 reads CASSGTTNTGELFF. In nucleotides, the CDR3 is TGTGCCAGCAGTGGGACTACTAACACCGGGGAGCTGTTTTTT.

V is TRBV10-3 and J is TRBJ2-4, with a tentative D call TRBD1 (6 bases). This CDR3 spans 14 amino acids. Germline values: CDR1 ENHRY, CDR2 SYGVKD. V dropped 10 bases and J dropped 6 bases, with 19 bases sitting between them. The CDR3 loop is CASAQQGWVNIQYF. The CDR3 nucleotides are TGTGCCAGCGCACAACAGGGCTGGGTAAACATTCAGTACTTC.

This clone was recorded only once. This sequence joins TRBV5-1 and TRBJ1-2, with 9 positions matching TRBD1. The V gene end was trimmed by 4 bases and the J gene end by 8 bases; junction bases not matched to a gene: 6. Germline-derived CDR1 and CDR2 are SGHRS and YFSETQ. This CDR3 has 13 amino acids. CDR3 DNA sequence: TGCGCCAGCAGCCCCAGGACAGGGGACGGCTACACCTTC. Protein: CASSPRTGDGYTF.

The chain employs TRBV5-1 and TRBJ1-4, with TRBD1 identical over 7 bases. CDR1 is SGHRS, CDR2 YFSETQ, per germline. The CDR3 contains 16 residues. The junction had 7 bases not matched to a gene; V was cut back by 0 bases and J by 5 bases. CDR3 nucleotides: TGCGCCAGCAGCTTGGGGCCGGGACAGCAAAATGAAAAACTGTTTTTT. Protein product: CASSLGPGQQNEKLFF.

This chain uses TRBV14 with TRBJ2-2, with no clear D. The V gene's germline CDR1 is SGHDN and CDR2 FVKESK. V lost 10 bases and J lost 1, with 10 bases in between. This CDR3 region has 13 residues. The CDR3 protein is CATRQLNTGELFF. The DNA of the CDR3 is TGTGCCACGAGGCAGCTGAACACCGGGGAGCTGTTTTTT.

The genes are TRBV18 and TRBJ1-5; D is perhaps TRBD1 (6 bases). The V end was cut by 3 bases, the J end by 4 bases, with 13 bases between. This CDR3 comprises 15 residues. CDR1 is KGHSH, CDR2 LQKENI, per germline. This chain's CDR3 is CASSPFEDSNQPQHF. The CDR3 region has the DNA TGTGCCAGCTCACCTTTCGAGGACAGTAATCAGCCCCAGCATTTT.

The chain uses TRBV9 and TRBJ2-2; the match to TRBD1 covers 7 bases. The germline V gene has CDR1 SGDLS and CDR2 YYNGEE. Germline trimming cut 7 bases from V and 0 bases from J; bases unmatched to any gene: 3. There are 14 residues in the CDR3. CDR3: CASQDRSNTGELFF. In nucleotides, the CDR3 is TGTGCCAGCCAGGACAGGTCGAACACCGGGGAGCTGTTTTTT.